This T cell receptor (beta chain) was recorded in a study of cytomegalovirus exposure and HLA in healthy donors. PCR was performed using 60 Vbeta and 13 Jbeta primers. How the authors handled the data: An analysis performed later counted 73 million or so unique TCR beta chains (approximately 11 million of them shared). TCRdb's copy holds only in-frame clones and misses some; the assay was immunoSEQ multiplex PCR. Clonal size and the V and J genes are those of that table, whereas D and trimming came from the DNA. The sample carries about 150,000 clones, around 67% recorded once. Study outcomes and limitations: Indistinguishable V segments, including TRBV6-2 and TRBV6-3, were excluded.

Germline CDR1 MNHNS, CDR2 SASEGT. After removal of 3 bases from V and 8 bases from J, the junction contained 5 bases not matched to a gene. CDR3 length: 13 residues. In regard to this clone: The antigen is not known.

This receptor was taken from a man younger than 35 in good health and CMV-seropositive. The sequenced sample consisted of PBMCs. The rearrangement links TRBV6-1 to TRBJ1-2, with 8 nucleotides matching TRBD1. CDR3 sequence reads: CASSDRGREGYTF. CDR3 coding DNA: TGTGCCAGCAGTGACAGGGGGCGAGAAGGCTACACCTTC.